This entry concerns a single TCR beta chain. Sequence at one end of the junction differs from germline and may be a read error. This CDR3 spans 15 amino acids. Germline CDR1 is SGHTS and CDR2 is YDEGEE. As for treatment: some 20 received Ad26.COV2.S at low or high dose, single or two shots; five or six received placebo; per-sample allocation not given. Vaccine and placebo recipients were sampled on day 63 after the first injection. It was an adult aged 18-55 years in Boston who was the donor. Assay used: immunoSEQ multiplex PCR; TCRdb lists only in-frame clones, some missing. This table holds some 300,000 clones, 70% to 90% found once. The data were taken from a study of Ad26.COV2.S vaccination and SARS-CoV-2 variants.

This receptor was identified in a person aged 18 to 65 who received the Ad26.COV2.S COVID-19 vaccine or a placebo. Sequencing was performed on peripheral blood, taken in a trial of Ad26.COV2.S vaccine versus placebo. The chain combines TRBV5-8 with TRBJ2-7, with a tentative D call TRBD2 (6 bases). CDR3 sequence reads: CASSLAGLGSYEQYF. The CDR3 region has the DNA TGTGCCAGCAGCTTGGCGGGACTCGGTTCCTATGAGCAGTACTTC.